A selection of T cell receptor beta chains follows, all from one sample in a study of blood T cell repertoires in COVID-19. Generated by immunoSEQ multiplex PCR, the TCRdb table keeps only in-frame clones and is missing some. The sample carries about 85,000 clones, around 90% recorded once. Source material: peripheral blood. The receptors come from a woman at least 80 years old with active or convalescent COVID-19. The CDR3 runs from the conserved cysteine through the conserved F or W. D genes are given only for firm matches. Clone size is shown for a subset of rows, as once, few, many or a class of expanded clone.

CDR3 | DNA | V | size | J | D
CSASYGRYDEQYF | TGCAGTGCTAGTTACGGGAGGTACGACGAGCAGTACTTC | TRBV20-1 | - | TRBJ2-7 | TRBD2
CASSQDLGAGEGHSPLHF | TGCGCCAGCAGCCAAGATCTGGGGGCAGGGGAGGGCCATTCACCCCTCCACTTT | TRBV4-3 | few | TRBJ1-6 | -
CASSLLAGDPGELFF | TGTGCCAGTTCTCTACTAGCGGGAGATCCCGGGGAGCTGTTTTTT | TRBV19 | - | TRBJ2-2 | TRBD2
CASSDGLAGRETQYF | TGTGCCAGCAGTGACGGGCTAGCGGGAAGAGAGACCCAGTACTTC | TRBV2 | - | TRBJ2-5 | TRBD2
CASSLRGGSGNTIYF | TGCGCCAGCAGCTTGAGAGGGGGATCTGGAAACACCATATATTTT | TRBV5-1 | - | TRBJ1-3 | -
CASSQYDRRTYEQYF | TGTGCCAGCAGCCAATACGACAGGAGAACCTACGAGCAGTACTTC | TRBV7-6 | - | TRBJ2-7 | -
CASSFRTSGRPSYEQYF | TGTGCCAGCAGCTTTAGGACTAGCGGGAGGCCCTCCTACGAGCAGTACTTC | TRBV7-2 | - | TRBJ2-7 | TRBD2
CATSDQNTGTDEADTQYF | TGTGCCACCAGTGACCAAAACACTGGGACTGACGAGGCAGATACGCAGTATTTT | TRBV24-1 | - | TRBJ2-3 | -
CASSFGQPGQPQHF | TGCGCCAGCAGCTTTGGACAGCCCGGTCAGCCCCAGCATTTT | TRBV5-1 | - | TRBJ1-5 | -
CATSDQGSYGYTF | TGTGCCACCAGTGATCAGGGGAGCTATGGCTACACCTTC | TRBV24-1 | - | TRBJ1-2 | -
CASSLTGAAEAFF | TGCGCCAGCAGCCTGACAGGTGCCGCTGAAGCTTTCTTT | TRBV5-1 | - | TRBJ1-1 | -
CASSPSYEQYF | TGCGCCAGCAGTCCCTCGTACGAGCAGTACTTC | TRBV10-2 | few | TRBJ2-7 | -
CASSIGGQGLGGYTF | TGTGCCAGTAGTATAGGGGGACAGGGTCTCGGCGGCTACACCTTC | TRBV19 | - | TRBJ1-2 | TRBD1
CASSSSGEYSNQPQHF | TGTGCCAGCAGCTCATCGGGGGAGTATAGCAATCAGCCCCAGCATTTT | TRBV5-6 | - | TRBJ1-5 | -
CASVGTPTYEQYF | TGTGCCAGCGTCGGGACTCCAACCTACGAGCAGTACTTC | TRBV28 | - | TRBJ2-7 | -
CASSYEADTQYF | TGCGCCAGCAGCTACGAGGCAGATACGCAGTATTTT | TRBV5-1 | - | TRBJ2-3 | -
CASSLWTRGAASDRYEQYF | TGTGCCAGCAGTTTATGGACCAGGGGCGCAGCGTCGGACCGCTACGAGCAGTACTTC | TRBV27 | - | TRBJ2-7 | -
CATSDLSGSSYNEQFF | TGTGCCACCAGTGATCTCAGCGGGAGCTCCTACAATGAGCAGTTCTTC | TRBV24-1 | - | TRBJ2-1 | TRBD2
CASREGLPNYEQYF | TGCGCCAGCAGAGAGGGACTACCGAATTACGAGCAGTACTTC | TRBV5-1 | once | TRBJ2-7 | TRBD2
CASSQTSGEETQYF | TGTGCCAGCAGTCAGACTAGCGGGGAAGAGACCCAGTACTTC | TRBV2 | - | TRBJ2-5 | TRBD2
CASRIRDPPLAEVVGELFF | TGTGCCAGTAGGATCCGGGACCCTCCACTAGCTGAGGTAGTCGGGGAGCTGTTTTTT | TRBV19 | - | TRBJ2-2 | -
CASSLNQGVLEQYF | TGTGCCAGCAGCTTAAACCAGGGGGTCCTCGAGCAGTACTTC | TRBV7-6 | - | TRBJ2-7 | TRBD1
CASSLSPGNTEAFF | TGCGCCAGCAGCTTGTCGCCAGGGAACACTGAAGCTTTCTTT | TRBV5-1 | - | TRBJ1-1 | -
CAIGSADRVVVTDTQYF | TGTGCCATCGGGAGCGCGGACAGGGTAGTTGTAACAGATACGCAGTATTTT | TRBV10-3 | - | TRBJ2-3 | TRBD1
CASSQMTGFGEKLFF | TGCGCCAGCAGCCAAATGACAGGGTTTGGCGAAAAACTGTTTTTT | TRBV4-1 | - | TRBJ1-4 | TRBD1
CASSIEGRGGNQPQHF | TGTGCCAGTAGTATTGAGGGGCGGGGAGGCAATCAGCCCCAGCATTTT | TRBV19 | - | TRBJ1-5 | -
CASSLGRLATQYF | TGTGCCAGCAGCTTAGGCCGACTAGCAACGCAGTATTTT | TRBV11-1 | - | TRBJ2-3 | TRBD2
CASSLVGGLATGELFF | TGTGCCAGCAGCTTAGTGGGGGGGCTGGCCACCGGGGAGCTGTTTTTT | TRBV7-2 | - | TRBJ2-2 | -
CASSYNRLMNTEAFF | TGTGCCAGCAGTTACAACAGGCTTATGAACACTGAAGCTTTCTTT | TRBV6-5 | once | TRBJ1-1 | -
CSVEDPADAYEQYF | TGCAGCGTTGAAGACCCAGCGGATGCCTACGAGCAGTACTTC | TRBV29-1 | - | TRBJ2-7 | -
CASSLGLAVYNEQFF | TGTGCCAGCAGCTTGGGGCTAGCGGTATACAATGAGCAGTTCTTC | TRBV7-6 | - | TRBJ2-1 | TRBD2
CASSLHEGVNYGYTF | TGCGCCAGCAGCTTGCATGAGGGGGTTAACTATGGCTACACCTTC | TRBV5-1 | - | TRBJ1-2 | -
CASSLGQGAEKLFF | TGTGCCAGCAGCTTAGGGCAGGGGGCTGAAAAACTGTTTTTT | TRBV7-9 | - | TRBJ1-4 | TRBD1
CASSTTGYEQFF | TGTGCCAGCAGTACGACAGGGTATGAGCAGTTCTTC | TRBV2 | - | TRBJ2-1 | TRBD1
CASSPPNFGARSTGELFF | TGTGCCAGCTCACCGCCTAATTTTGGCGCACGGAGCACCGGGGAGCTGTTTTTT | TRBV18 | once | TRBJ2-2 | -
CAISERKGDGAFF | TGTGCCATCAGTGAGAGGAAGGGGGATGGAGCTTTCTTT | TRBV10-3 | - | TRBJ1-1 | -
CATSLARRAGFYNEQFF | TGTGCCACCAGCCTCGCAAGGAGGGCAGGGTTCTACAATGAGCAGTTCTTC | TRBV24-1 | - | TRBJ2-1 | -
CASSLVAGAPTGQETQYF | TGCGCCAGCAGCTTGGTAGCGGGGGCTCCCACGGGACAAGAGACCCAGTACTTC | TRBV5-1 | - | TRBJ2-5 | TRBD2
CASSIKEGYGLGGANVLTF | TGTGCCAGTAGTATAAAGGAAGGTTATGGACTTGGTGGGGCCAACGTCCTGACTTTC | TRBV19 | few | TRBJ2-6 | -
CASRQGSGETQYF | TGTGCCAGCAGACAGGGGAGCGGAGAGACCCAGTACTTC | TRBV5-5 | - | TRBJ2-5 | TRBD1
CASSLGLAGVSYNEQFF | TGCGCCAGCAGCCTCGGACTAGCGGGAGTGTCTTACAATGAGCAGTTCTTC | TRBV5-1 | - | TRBJ2-1 | TRBD2
CASSPSGTGRGEKLFF | TGTGCCAGCAGTCCCTCGGGGACAGGCCGGGGTGAAAAACTGTTTTTT | TRBV6-2/TRBV6-3 | - | TRBJ1-4 | TRBD1
CAIRPDGTSGRGSSYNEQFF | TGTGCCATCAGGCCCGACGGGACTAGCGGGAGGGGTAGCTCCTACAATGAGCAGTTCTTC | TRBV10-3 | once | TRBJ2-1 | TRBD2
CASSPREGKTGELFF | TGTGCCAGTAGTCCTCGGGAGGGGAAAACCGGGGAGCTGTTTTTT | TRBV19 | - | TRBJ2-2 | TRBD2
CASSPIAHGSSYNEQFF | TGTGCCAGCAGCCCGATAGCCCACGGGAGCTCCTACAATGAGCAGTTCTTC | TRBV7-9 | - | TRBJ2-1 | -
CASSPGTGGPPWSQPQHF | TGTGCCAGCAGCCCCGGGACAGGGGGCCCCCCCTGGAGTCAGCCCCAGCATTTT | TRBV28 | - | TRBJ1-5 | TRBD1
CASTRRLAGESYEQYF | TGTGCCAGTACCCGTAGACTAGCGGGAGAATCCTACGAGCAGTACTTC | TRBV19 | few | TRBJ2-7 | TRBD2
CASNGGKSTDTQYF | TGTGCCAGCAACGGGGGGAAGAGCACAGATACGCAGTATTTT | TRBV7-2 | - | TRBJ2-3 | TRBD2
CASSVGLAEETQYF | TGTGCCAGCAGCGTAGGGCTAGCGGAAGAGACCCAGTACTTC | TRBV9 | few | TRBJ2-5 | TRBD2